This T cell receptor (beta chain) stems from a study of identical twins' blood T cells (dated by TCRdb to about 2013). Notes on the research overall: Around 50 million Illumina reads were obtained across some twelve libraries, comprising six alpha-chain and six beta-chain libraries. TCR alpha and beta chain repertoires of three pairs of monozygous twins were compared using next-generation sequencing to assess genetic influence on repertoire formation. The full study reports these points: Validation by independent studies was stated to be required for the proposed role of the TCRalpha J segment in MHC recognition during thymic selection. V gene usage was reported to be markedly more similar within twin pairs than between unrelated donors, even among non-selected out-of-frame TCRbeta clonotypes. Among the most abundant TCRbeta clonotypes, each donor shared more CDR3 sequences with her twin than with unrelated donors. How many CDR3 clonotypes two donors shared depended mainly on the product of their cloneset sizes, and the twins did not clearly stray from this trend. Because the twins were reared together, environmental influences could not be ruled out as the explanation for twin similarity.

Library prep was done by 5' RACE. Instrument used: Illumina Genome Analyzer IIx. The RNA-based TCR cDNA libraries were made using a previously described protocol that was modified in several ways. To prevent cross-contamination, sample-specific barcodes were added to both ends of each TCR cDNA library during cDNA synthesis and amplification. As for how the authors treated the data: Between about 100,000 and nearly 550,000 clonotypes were identified per individual, and roughly 2.2 to 3.6 million CDR3-containing reads were obtained per library. Reads with improper barcode index combinations were discarded, and clonesets were then built for each library with the MiTCR software. While assembling CDR3 clonotypes, MiTCR corrected PCR and sequencing errors and either filtered or rescued low-quality reads. Artificial out-of-frame clonotypes were removed by being mapped to in-frame sequences, with one indel in the CDR3 allowed. V and J gene usage similarity between donors was measured as Jensen-Shannon divergence divided by mean entropy. TCRdb itself trimmed the public reads at Q25 with fastp, ran MiXCR and retained productive beta chains. Each CDR3 protein appears once, grouped with its most common genes and DNA. The V and J calls and clone size are TCRdb's, not the authors'. The sample has 350,000 to 450,000 distinct CDR3 sequences on record, roughly 30% of them singletons. Around 5.6% of the sample goes to the ten largest clones.

As for this clonotype: It lacks a known antigen. No per-base quality is available; no much larger clone lies one base away.

The donors were six healthy women who made up three monozygous twin pairs. All three twin pairs had been raised together and were thought likely to have encountered the same vaccines and infectious agents. TCR cDNA libraries were prepared from RNA that was isolated from peripheral blood mononuclear cells. From V the trimming removes 11 bases and from J it removes 0 bases, while the gene matches leave 10 bases of the junction unaccounted for. The CDR3 sequence holds 16 residues, the cysteine and phenylalanine included. Kept here is only the CDR3 DNA, which spans 48 bases and is read in frame from base 1. The germline V gene gives CDR1 as ENHRY and CDR2 as SYGVKD.

This receptor was identified in a woman between 18 and 50 years old in good health. Recombination joined TRBV10-3 with TRBJ2-1, and TRBD2 aligns with 10 junction nucleotides. Sequenced input: PBMCs. The DNA is TGTGCCGTGCAAGGTAGCGGGGGGAGCTCCTACAATGAGCAGTTCTTC. Protein translation: CAVQGSGGSSYNEQFF.